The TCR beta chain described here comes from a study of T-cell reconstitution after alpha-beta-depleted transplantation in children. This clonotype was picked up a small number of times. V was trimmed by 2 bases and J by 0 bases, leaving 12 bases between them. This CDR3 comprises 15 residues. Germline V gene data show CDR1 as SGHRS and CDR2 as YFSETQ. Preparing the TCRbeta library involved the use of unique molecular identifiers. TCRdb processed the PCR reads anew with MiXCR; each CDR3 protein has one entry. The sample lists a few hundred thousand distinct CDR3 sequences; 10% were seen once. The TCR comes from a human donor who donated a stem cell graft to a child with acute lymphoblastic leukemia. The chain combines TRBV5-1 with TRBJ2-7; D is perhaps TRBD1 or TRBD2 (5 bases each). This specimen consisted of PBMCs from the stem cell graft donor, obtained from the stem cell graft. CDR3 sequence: CASSFRRDDSYEQYF. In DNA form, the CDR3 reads TGCGCCAGCAGCTTCCGCCGGGACGACTCCTACGAGCAGTACTTC.